The rows below give T cell receptor beta chains drawn from one sample of a study of molecular identifiers for immune sequencing clone quantification. TCRdb fed the PCR reads into MiXCR, producing one record per CDR3 protein. This sample has some 100,000 distinct CDR3 sequences, with about 35% found just once. Material: naive CD8+ T cells from blood, with Jurkat cell RNA spiked in. Receptors were obtained from a human donor in good health. Some libraries in this study had Jurkat cell RNA spiked in. The CDR3 runs from the conserved cysteine through the conserved F or W. A D gene is named only where the DNA matches it firmly. Clone size is stated in some rows and not others, as once, few, many or a class when expanded.

TRBV25-1,TRBJ2-3,.,.,CAGTPTAVLGYTDTQYF,TGTGCCGGCACCCCCACAGCGGTATTGGGTTACACTGATACGCAGTATTTT
TRBV28,TRBJ2-7,few,TRBD2,CASGRGYEQYF,TGTGCTTCCGGGAGGGGGTACGAGCAGTACTTC
TRBV7-9,TRBJ2-4,many,.,CASSSWGAKNIQYF,TGTGCCAGCAGCTCCTGGGGAGCCAAAAACATTCAGTACTTC
TRBV5-4,TRBJ2-4,.,.,CASSLGHAKNIQYF,TGTGCCAGCAGCTTGGGACACGCCAAAAACATTCAGTACTTC
TRBV7-2,TRBJ2-3,few,.,CASSLVGGLADTQYF,TGTGCCAGCAGCTTAGTTGGAGGGCTCGCAGATACGCAGTATTTT
TRBV4-2,TRBJ2-3,few,TRBD2,CASSHPGTSGRALSDTQYF,TGTGCCAGCAGCCACCCCGGGACTAGCGGGAGGGCCCTCTCAGATACGCAGTATTTT
TRBV5-6,TRBJ2-3,many,TRBD2,CASSLGLADDTQYF,TGTGCCAGCAGCTTGGGGCTAGCGGATGATACGCAGTATTTT
TRBV7-6,TRBJ2-2,.,.,CASSLSQANTGELFF,TGTGCCAGCAGCTTATCACAGGCGAACACCGGGGAGCTGTTTTTT
TRBV11-2,TRBJ2-3,.,TRBD2,CASSFPREGGLDTQYF,TGTGCCAGCAGCTTTCCGCGGGAGGGGGGGTTGGATACGCAGTATTTT
TRBV27,TRBJ2-7,.,TRBD1,CASSFFRQGDGEQYF,TGTGCCAGCAGTTTCTTCCGGCAGGGGGATGGCGAGCAGTACTTC
TRBV19,TRBJ1-5,.,.,CASGSGNQPQHF,TGTGCCAGCGGGTCAGGTAATCAGCCCCAGCATTTT
TRBV2,TRBJ1-2,.,TRBD1,CASKGQGIGYTF,TGTGCCAGCAAAGGACAGGGGATTGGCTACACCTTC
TRBV27,TRBJ2-7,many,.,CASSLGRNYEQYF,TGCGCCAGCAGTCTTGGCAGGAACTACGAGCAGTACTTC
TRBV7-6,TRBJ2-3,few,.,CASSLEGNTQYF,TGTGCCAGCAGCTTAGAAGGGAATACGCAGTATTTT
TRBV7-9,TRBJ2-7,many,.,CASSQGQAQYF,TGTGCCAGCAGCCAAGGCCAGGCGCAGTACTTC
TRBV6-5,TRBJ2-4,few,.,CASSASQLVKNIQYF,TGTGCCAGCAGTGCAAGCCAACTAGTCAAAAACATTCAGTACTTC
TRBV10-1,TRBJ2-3,.,TRBD1,CASSESGQGSQDTQYF,TGCGCCAGCAGTGAGTCCGGACAGGGGTCGCAAGATACGCAGTATTTT
TRBV28,TRBJ2-3,many,.,CASSPWGTRTDTQYF,TGTGCCAGCAGTCCCTGGGGTACCCGCACAGATACGCAGTATTTT
TRBV7-7,TRBJ2-2,few,.,CASSLGAESHPTGELFF,TGTGCCAGCAGCTTAGGGGCCGAGAGCCATCCCACCGGGGAGCTGTTTTTT
TRBV5-1,TRBJ2-7,many,.,CASSLDKKYEQYF,TGCGCCAGCAGCCTTGACAAGAAATACGAGCAGTACTTC
TRBV7-6,TRBJ2-3,.,TRBD2,CASSLGPGLAGTDTQYF,TGTGCCAGCAGCTTAGGCCCGGGACTAGCGGGCACAGATACGCAGTATTTT
TRBV2,TRBJ1-5,.,.,CASSDPLNQPQHF,TGTGCCAGCAGTGACCCCCTCAATCAGCCCCAGCATTTT
TRBV4-1,TRBJ2-2,few,TRBD1,CASSQDRTGVDTGELFF,TGCGCCAGCAGCCAAGATCGGACAGGGGTGGACACCGGGGAGCTGTTTTTT
TRBV9,TRBJ2-2,.,TRBD2,CASSVEAGPSDTGELFF,TGTGCCAGCAGCGTAGAAGCGGGGCCCTCTGACACCGGGGAGCTGTTTTTT
TRBV18,TRBJ2-3,few,.,CASSPSVVSSTDTQYF,TGTGCCAGCTCACCATCTGTAGTTTCCAGCACAGATACGCAGTATTTT
TRBV13,TRBJ2-1,.,.,CASSLESFNEQFF,TGTGCCAGCAGCTTAGAATCTTTCAATGAGCAGTTCTTC
TRBV6-2/TRBV6-3,TRBJ1-5,once,TRBD1,CASNRQGSNQPQLF,TGTGCCAGCAATCGACAGGGAAGCAATCAGCCCCAGCTTTTT
TRBV23-1,TRBJ2-7,few,.,CAPPPGPGGEQYF,TGCGCCCCCCCCCCGGGACCTGGGGGCGAGCAGTACTTC
TRBV7-6,TRBJ2-3,.,.,CASSLSYFADTQYF,TGTGCCAGCAGCTTATCGTATTTCGCAGATACGCAGTATTTT
TRBV12-3/TRBV12-4,TRBJ1-4,many,TRBD1,CASRPGQGPNEKLFF,TGTGCCAGCAGGCCTGGACAGGGTCCTAATGAAAAACTGTTTTTT
TRBV7-9,TRBJ2-7,few,TRBD2,CASSPRGGYEQYF,TGTGCCAGCAGCCCCCGCGGGGGCTACGAGCAGTACTTC
TRBV5-1,TRBJ1-3,few,.,CASSWGTEFSGNTIYF,TGCGCCAGCAGCTGGGGGACCGAATTCTCTGGAAACACCATATATTTT